The rows below give T cell receptor beta chains drawn from one sample of a study of T cell responses to AZD1222 COVID-19 vaccine. Measured with immunoSEQ multiplex PCR; TCRdb has only the in-frame clones, and not every one. The table records 190,000 or so clones, more than 70% of them present only once. The sample consisted of peripheral blood, taken 28 days after the second AZD1222 dose. Receptors were obtained from an adult who received the AZD1222 COVID-19 vaccine. The CDR3 runs from the conserved cysteine through the conserved F or W. D genes are given only for firm matches. The listing skips clone size in some rows; elsewhere it reads once, few, many or a size class.

clone_size d_call j_call v_call cdr3_length cdr3_nt cdr3_aa
- TRBD1 TRBJ2-1 TRBV28 14 TGTGCCAGTGAACCGGGACAGACCTACAATGAGCAGTTCTTC CASEPGQTYNEQFF
few - TRBJ1-2 TRBV6-5 14 TGTGCCAGCAGCCACGGGGCACAGCGAACGGGCTACACCTTC CASSHGAQRTGYTF
few - TRBJ1-6 TRBV28 14 TGTGCCAGCAGTTTAGACGGGAATTATTCACCCCTCCACTTT CASSLDGNYSPLHF
- TRBD2 TRBJ2-3 TRBV10-1 15 TGCGCCAGTGCCTGGGAGCGGGAGACCACAGATACGCAGTATTTT CASAWERETTDTQYF
- - TRBJ2-2 TRBV30 16 TGTGCCTCCCCCCCCCTTCGGGGTACCATCTCTAGGGAGCTGTTTTTT CASPPLRGTISRELFF
once TRBD1 TRBJ1-5 TRBV10-3 15 TGTGCCATCAGTGTCTCAGGGGGCGCGGAACAGCCCCAGCATTTT CAISVSGGAEQPQHF
- TRBD1 TRBJ1-4 TRBV7-8 17 TGTGCCAGCAGCTTAGAGGGACAGGGAGGGGTGGGCGAAAAACTGTTTTTT CASSLEGQGGVGEKLFF
once - TRBJ2-5 TRBV19 14 TGTGCCAGTAGTAAGGCCAGGGGCCGTGAGACCCAGTACTTC CASSKARGRETQYF
- TRBD1 TRBJ2-1 TRBV6-5 15 TGTGCCAGCAGTCCCCGGACAGGGATTTACAATGAGCAGTTCTTC CASSPRTGIYNEQFF
- - TRBJ1-1 TRBV28 13 TGTGCCAGCTACAGGCCGGGCTACACTGAAGCTTTCTTT CASYRPGYTEAFF
- - TRBJ1-4 TRBV10-3 15 TGTGCCATCAGTGAGGGGACGGAACCCAATGAAAAACTGTTTTTT CAISEGTEPNEKLFF
few - TRBJ2-7 TRBV9 14 TGTGCCAGCAGCCCAGGCGGCGGGTACTACGAGCAGTACTTC CASSPGGGYYEQYF
- TRBD1 TRBJ2-1 TRBV4-1 13 TGCGCCAGCAGCCTGAAGACAGGGCATGAGCAGTTCTTC CASSLKTGHEQFF
- - TRBJ2-7 TRBV5-5 14 TGTGCCAGCAGCTTGAGACAGATCTCCTACGAGCAGTACTTC CASSLRQISYEQYF
- - TRBJ2-7 TRBV21-1 16 TGTGCCAGCAGCAAAGAATGTCCCAGGGTACCCTACGAGCAGTACTTC CASSKECPRVPYEQYF
- TRBD2 TRBJ2-7 TRBV27 15 TGTGCCAGCAGTTCCCGGGCTAGCGGGAGCTACGAGCAGTACTTC CASSSRASGSYEQYF
few TRBD1 TRBJ2-1 TRBV29-1 15 TGCAGCGTTGAAGAATATAGGACAGGCTACACTGAGCAGTTCTTC CSVEEYRTGYTEQFF
- TRBD2 TRBJ2-3 TRBV6-2/TRBV6-3 16 TGTGCCAGCAGTTACGCTAGCGGGACTAGCACAGATACGCAGTATTTT CASSYASGTSTDTQYF
- - TRBJ2-7 TRBV19 12 TGTGCCAGTAGTATTTCGGGCTACGAGCAGTACTTC CASSISGYEQYF
- - TRBJ1-4 TRBV6-2/TRBV6-3 18 TGTGCCAGCAGTTACTCTTCGGGAGGGGAGGCAACTAATGAAAAACTGTTTTTT CASSYSSGGEATNEKLFF
- - TRBJ2-3 TRBV18 12 TGTGCCAGCTCACCACCTTCAGATACGCAGTATTTT CASSPPSDTQYF
- - TRBJ2-7 TRBV28 15 TGTGCCAGCAGCCCCTCTGCCGGGTCTACTTACGAGCAGTACTTC CASSPSAGSTYEQYF
- TRBD1 TRBJ2-7 TRBV4-1 18 TGCGCCAGCAGAGGTAACATTGTGGGGACAGGTGGAGAATACGAGCAGTACTTC CASRGNIVGTGGEYEQYF
- TRBD2 TRBJ2-2 TRBV5-6 16 TGTGCCAGCAGCTTGGTAGTAGCGGGAGGTACCGGGGAGCTGTTTTTT CASSLVVAGGTGELFF
- - TRBJ1-2 TRBV7-9 13 TGTGCCAGCAGCTTAGGTTGGGACTATGGCTACACCTTC CASSLGWDYGYTF
- - TRBJ2-7 TRBV18 14 TGTGCCAGCTCCACTATGGGACGGGACTACGAGCAGTACTTC CASSTMGRDYEQYF
- - TRBJ1-5 TRBV21-1 14 TGTGCCAGCAGCAAAGAAGGGGGGGGTCAGCCCCAGCATTTT CASSKEGGGQPQHF